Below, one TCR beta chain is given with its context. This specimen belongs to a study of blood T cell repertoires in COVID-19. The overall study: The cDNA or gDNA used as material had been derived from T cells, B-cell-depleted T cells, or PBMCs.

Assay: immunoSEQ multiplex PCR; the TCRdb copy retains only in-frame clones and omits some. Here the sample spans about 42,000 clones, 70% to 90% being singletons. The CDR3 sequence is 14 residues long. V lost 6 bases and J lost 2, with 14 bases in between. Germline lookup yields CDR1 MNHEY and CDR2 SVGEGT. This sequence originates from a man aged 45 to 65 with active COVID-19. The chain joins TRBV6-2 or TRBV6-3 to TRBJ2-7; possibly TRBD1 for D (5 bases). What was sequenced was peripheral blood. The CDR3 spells CASSAQGIAYEQYF. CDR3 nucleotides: TGTGCCAGCAGCGCCCAGGGAATCGCCTACGAGCAGTACTTC.